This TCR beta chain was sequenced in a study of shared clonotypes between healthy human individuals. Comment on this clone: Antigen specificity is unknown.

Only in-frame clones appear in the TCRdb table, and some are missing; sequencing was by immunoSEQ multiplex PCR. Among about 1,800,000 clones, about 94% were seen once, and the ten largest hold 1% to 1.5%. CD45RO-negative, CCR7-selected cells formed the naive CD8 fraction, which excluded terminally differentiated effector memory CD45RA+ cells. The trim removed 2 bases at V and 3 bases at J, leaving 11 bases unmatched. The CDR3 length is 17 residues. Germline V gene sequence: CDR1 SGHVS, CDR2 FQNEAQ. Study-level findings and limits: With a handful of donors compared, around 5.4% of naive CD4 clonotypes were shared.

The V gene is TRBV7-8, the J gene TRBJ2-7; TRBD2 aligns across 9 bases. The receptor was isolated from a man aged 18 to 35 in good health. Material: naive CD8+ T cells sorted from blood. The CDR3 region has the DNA TGTGCCAGCAGCTTACTCGGTCCGGGACTAGCCGTCTACGAGCAGTACTTC. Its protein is CASSLLGPGLAVYEQYF.